Following are 17 T cell receptor beta chains from one sample sequenced in a study of identical twins. MiXCR was run by TCRdb on the 5' RACE reads, yielding one entry per CDR3 protein. Of about 550,000 distinct CDR3 sequences in the sample, about 22% were seen once. The sample was also linked to a second study, of yellow fever vaccine responses in identical twins.

Material for sequencing was CD4+ T cells sorted from blood. These TCRs come from a woman in her late teens or twenties in good health.

The chain joins TRBV3-1 to TRBJ1-2; 9 nucleotides match TRBD1. The CDR3 consists of 16 residues. After removal of 1 base from V and 7 bases from J, the junction contained 10 bases not matched to a gene. Germline-derived CDR1 and CDR2 are LGHDT and YNNKEL (reference sequence). The chain's CDR3 is CASSQAGGQGYGGYTF. Written as DNA, the CDR3 is TGTGCCAGCAGCCAAGCCGGGGGACAGGGTTACGGTGGCTACACCTTC.

This clonotype was seen more than once but under ten times. The chain couples TRBV12-3 or TRBV12-4 to TRBJ2-2; D is undetermined. The V gene lost 6 bases and the J gene lost 5 bases, with 13 bases spanning the gap. The CDR3 consists of 14 residues. The CDR3 spells CASSLRMGTGELFF. DNA of the CDR3: TGTGCCAGCAGCCTCAGAATGGGGACCGGGGAGCTGTTTTTT.

This clonotype was found many times. The CDR3 bases are TGTGCCAGCAGTTGGTGGGGGACTGAAGCTTTCTTT. It yields the protein CASSWWGTEAFF. The rearrangement links TRBV12-3 or TRBV12-4 to TRBJ1-1, with D possibly being TRBD1 (5 bases). V was pared by 4 bases and J by 5 bases, with 8 bases between. The CDR3 covers 12 residues.

CDR3 region: CASCAWREDTWSYNEQFF. As DNA, the CDR3 is TGTGCCAGCTGCGCGTGGCGGGAGGACACTTGGTCCTACAATGAGCAGTTCTTC. The V and J genes are TRBV6-1 and TRBJ2-1; 8 positions match TRBD2. The V and J ends lost 8 bases and 1 base, in that order; junction bases with no gene match: 16. CDR1 and CDR2 (germline): MNHNS, SASEGT. The CDR3 covers 18 residues.

This clonotype was seen a handful of times. The J gene is TRBJ1-1, the V gene TRBV3-1; D is ambiguous. This CDR3 has 14 amino acids. Germline loops: CDR1 LGHDT, CDR2 YNNKEL (reference sequence). Trimming left V 1 base short and J 8 bases short, with 14 bases between. CDR3 amino acids: CASSQAAGVSEAFF. The CDR3 nucleotides are TGTGCCAGCAGCCAAGCAGCGGGAGTATCGGAAGCTTTCTTT.

The rearrangement uses TRBV10-3 and TRBJ2-1, with 16 nucleotides matching TRBD2. The germline gives CDR1 ENHRY, CDR2 SYGVKD. V gave up 10 bases and J gave up 4 bases; unmatched junction bases: 1. CDR3 length: 14 residues. DNA for the CDR3: TGTGCCACGGGACTAGCGGGGGGGTACAATGAGCAGTTCTTC. Translation gives CATGLAGGYNEQFF.

The rearrangement links TRBV5-1 to TRBJ2-7; TRBD2 matches 14 bases. The CDR3 contains 18 residues. V was pared by 4 bases and J by 0 bases, with 9 bases of the junction left unmatched. Per germline, CDR1 SGHRS and CDR2 YFSETQ. The DNA of the CDR3 is TGCGCCAGCAGCCTCGGGACTAGCGGGAGTGTTAGCTCCTACGAGCAGTACTTC. Protein: CASSLGTSGSVSSYEQYF.

This chain links TRBV11-2 with TRBJ2-2, with 8 bases matching TRBD1. J was trimmed by 7 bases and V by 7 bases; bases with no gene match: 8. There are 14 residues in the CDR3. Germline V CDR1 and CDR2: SGHAT, FQNNGV. The CDR3 DNA reads TGTGCCAGCACCCCGGACAGGGTGGTCGGGGAGCTGTTTTTT. Its protein product is CASTPDRVVGELFF.

V usage is TRBV6-5 and J usage is TRBJ2-1, with 9 bases lining up with TRBD1. Germline CDR1 reads MNHEY; CDR2 reads SVGAGI. This CDR3 region has 15 residues. V was pared by 2 bases and J by 8 bases, with 7 bases of the junction left unmatched. The CDR3 nucleotides are TGTGCCAGCAGTTACCCAGACAGGGGGAAGGATGAGCAGTTCTTC. It codes for CASSYPDRGKDEQFF.

This chain connects TRBV25-1 to TRBJ2-5, with 7 bases lining up with TRBD2. The J segment lost 1 base and the V segment lost 3 bases, leaving 20 bases of the junction unmatched. In germline, CDR1 is MGHDK, CDR2 SYGVNS. This CDR3 is built from 20 residues. The CDR3 spells CASSEQSGRLATHVQETQYF. The CDR3 DNA is TGTGCCAGCAGTGAGCAATCCGGGCGACTAGCCACACACGTCCAAGAGACCCAGTACTTC.

This clonotype was counted a few times. This chain connects TRBV6-2 or TRBV6-3 to TRBJ2-1, with D possibly called TRBD1 or TRBD2 (5 bases each). Trimming shortened V by 4 bases and J by 14 bases, and 18 bases separated the two germline ends. Germline lookup yields CDR1 MNHEY and CDR2 SVGEGT. This CDR3 is built from 13 residues. CDR3 region: CASSFIGTAPEFF. In nucleotides, the CDR3 is TGTGCCAGCAGTTTCATAGGGACCGCGCCGGAGTTCTTC.

This rearrangement joins TRBV5-1 to TRBJ2-2; D remains unclear. There are 15 residues in the CDR3. CDR1 is SGHRS, CDR2 YFSETQ, per germline. Trimming removed 0 bases from V and 4 bases from J, with 10 bases in between. The CDR3, as DNA: TGCGCCAGCAGCTTGGGGGCCACGAGCACCGGGGAGCTGTTTTTT. Amino acids: CASSLGATSTGELFF.

This clonotype was seen a few times. The DNA of the CDR3 is TGCGCCAGCAGCTTGGGGGGACAAAACCAAGAGACCCAGTACTTC. Translated, it gives CASSLGGQNQETQYF. The V gene is TRBV5-1, the J gene TRBJ2-5, with D possibly TRBD1 on 6 matching bases. The germline gives CDR1 SGHRS, CDR2 YFSETQ. V lost 0 bases and J lost 0, with 9 bases in between. This CDR3 contains 15 residues.

This clonotype came up a few times. One end of the junction does not line up with germline, which may come from a read error. The rearrangement links TRBV14 to TRBJ2-1; D may be TRBD2 (6 bases). CDR1 is SGHDN, CDR2 FVKESK, per germline. The CDR3 runs 13 residues. This CDR3 is CASSPSLGAGPRF. DNA of the CDR3: TGTGCCAGCAGCCCGTCCCTAGGGGCGGGGCCCCGTTTC.

The table lists this clonotype with a few counts. The V gene is TRBV10-3, the J gene TRBJ2-1; D possibly corresponds to TRBD1 (6 bases). This CDR3 region has 16 residues. CDR1 ENHRY and CDR2 SYGVKD come from the germline V gene. The ends were cut back, 8 bases at V and 1 base at J, with 18 bases in the middle. CDR3 sequence: CAIGGSGAISYNEQFF. Written as DNA, the CDR3 is TGTGCCATCGGCGGTTCAGGGGCGATATCCTACAATGAGCAGTTCTTC.

V gene TRBV9 combines with J gene TRBJ2-1, with a weak D call TRBD2 (6 bases). Germline V CDR1 and CDR2: SGDLS, YYNGEE. The CDR3 contains 18 residues. Trimming shortened V by 0 bases and J by 7 bases, and 23 bases separated the two germline ends. The CDR3 region has the DNA TGTGCCAGCAGCGTAGTAACCGGCGGGACGGGAAGAACGAATGAGCAGTTCTTC. Amino acids: CASSVVTGGTGRTNEQFF.

CDR3 bases: TGTGCCAGCAGCTTGACGAGAAGTAACGAGCAGTTCTTC. This encodes CASSLTRSNEQFF. The V gene is TRBV7-3, the J gene TRBJ2-1; D remains ambiguous. Germline values: CDR1 SGHTA, CDR2 FQGTGA. Trimming left V 3 bases short and J 10 bases short, with 13 bases between. CDR3 length equals 13 residues.